This is a list of T cell receptor beta chains from one sample in a study of Graves' ophthalmopathy and Graves' hyperthyroidism. Each CDR3 protein gets one entry after TCRdb re-called the multiplex PCR reads with MiXCR. The data show about 400,000 distinct CDR3 sequences, 15% seen once. The sequencing sample was made of peripheral blood. Receptor source: a woman in her late teens or twenties with stable Graves' hyperthyroidism. CDR3s include the opening cysteine and the closing phenylalanine or tryptophan. The order of the fields is clone size, J gene, V gene, D gene, CDR3 protein, CDR3 DNA. The D gene is left open where the match is weak. Not every row has a clone size; where given, it reads once, few, many or a size class.

many,TRBJ2-2,TRBV9,NA,CASSLGRDTGELFF,TGTGCCAGCAGCCTCGGGCGGGATACCGGGGAGCTGTTTTTT
few,TRBJ1-5,TRBV12-3/TRBV12-4,TRBD1,CASSPGQGAVGNRPQHF,TGTGCCAGCAGTCCAGGACAGGGGGCGGTGGGCAATCGGCCCCAGCATTTT
many,TRBJ2-5,TRBV12-3/TRBV12-4,NA,CASSPVDRGGETQYF,TGTGCCAGCAGCCCCGTCGACAGGGGAGGGGAGACCCAGTACTTC
many,TRBJ2-4,TRBV7-8,NA,CASSLGWGKNIQYF,TGTGCCAGCAGCTTGGGTTGGGGCAAAAACATTCAGTACTTC
many,TRBJ1-6,TRBV20-1,NA,CSARDRQPGGRSYNSPLHF,TGCAGTGCTAGAGATCGACAGCCCGGGGGAAGATCCTATAATTCACCCCTCCACTTT
NA,TRBJ1-2,TRBV19,NA,CASSVRGGGFTF,TGTGCCAGTAGTGTACGCGGGGGCGGCTTCACCTTC
many,TRBJ2-7,TRBV28,TRBD2,CASRRGFYEQYF,TGTGCCAGCCGGCGGGGGTTTTACGAGCAGTACTTC
few,TRBJ1-1,TRBV6-5,NA,CASSWALQAEAFF,TGTGCCAGCAGTTGGGCGTTACAGGCTGAAGCTTTCTTT
many,TRBJ2-7,TRBV6-2/TRBV6-3,TRBD2,CASAPPGLAVYEQYF,TGTGCCAGCGCTCCTCCGGGACTAGCGGTCTACGAGCAGTACTTC
many,TRBJ1-1,TRBV6-2/TRBV6-3,NA,CASSWDPTHAEAFF,TGTGCCAGCAGTTGGGACCCTACACACGCTGAAGCTTTCTTT
NA,TRBJ1-5,TRBV6-1,TRBD1,CASSGTGGQVNQPQHF,TGTGCCAGCAGCGGGACAGGGGGCCAAGTAAATCAGCCCCAGCATTTT
many,TRBJ2-7,TRBV6-1,TRBD1,CASTVGQGARYEQYF,TGTGCCAGCACCGTCGGACAGGGGGCTCGGTACGAGCAGTACTTC
many,TRBJ2-5,TRBV6-1,NA,CASSEVTLKYQETQYF,TGTGCCAGCAGTGAAGTAACACTCAAGTACCAAGAGACCCAGTACTTC
once,TRBJ2-2,TRBV5-1,TRBD1,CASSPDRGGNTGELFF,TGCGCCAGCAGCCCGGACAGGGGTGGTAACACCGGGGAGCTGTTTTTT
many,TRBJ2-7,TRBV6-5,NA,CASSSPRDFAYEQYF,TGTGCCAGCAGTTCTCCCCGGGACTTCGCGTACGAGCAGTACTTC
many,TRBJ2-7,TRBV11-1,NA,CASSRGLGGKYEQYF,TGTGCCAGCAGCCGAGGACTAGGGGGAAAATACGAGCAGTACTTC
many,TRBJ1-5,TRBV20-1,TRBD1,CSARDRTHNQPQHF,TGCAGTGCCCGGGACAGGACTCACAATCAGCCCCAGCATTTT
many,TRBJ1-1,TRBV6-2/TRBV6-3,TRBD1,CASRPQGRGQNTEAFF,TGTGCCAGCAGACCACAGGGGCGGGGGCAGAACACTGAAGCTTTCTTT
many,TRBJ1-2,TRBV20-1,NA,CSAPDDYGYTF,TGCAGTGCCCCCGACGACTATGGCTACACCTTC
NA,TRBJ2-5,TRBV6-1,NA,CASSPGVQETQYF,TGTGCCAGCAGTCCAGGAGTTCAAGAGACCCAGTACTTC
many,TRBJ2-7,TRBV9,NA,CASSGPSGFEQYF,TGTGCCAGCAGCGGACCCTCAGGGTTCGAGCAGTACTTC
many,TRBJ1-2,TRBV19,TRBD1,CASSTGLVGQGAPGYTF,TGTGCCAGTAGTACAGGTCTCGTGGGACAGGGGGCGCCTGGCTACACCTTC
NA,TRBJ1-1,TRBV10-2,TRBD1,CASSDETGVGVGTEAFF,TGCGCCAGCAGTGACGAGACAGGGGTAGGCGTAGGCACTGAAGCTTTCTTT
many,TRBJ1-5,TRBV12-5,NA,CASGFMTGTIFSNQPQHF,TGTGCTAGTGGTTTCATGACCGGGACGATTTTTAGCAATCAGCCCCAGCATTTT
NA,TRBJ2-5,TRBV12-3/TRBV12-4,NA,CASSYRGLRETQYF,TGTGCCAGCAGTTATAGGGGACTTAGGGAGACCCAGTACTTC
NA,TRBJ1-1,TRBV19,NA,CASTPTMEWTDAFF,TGTGCCAGTACCCCGACAATGGAGTGGACTGATGCTTTCTTT